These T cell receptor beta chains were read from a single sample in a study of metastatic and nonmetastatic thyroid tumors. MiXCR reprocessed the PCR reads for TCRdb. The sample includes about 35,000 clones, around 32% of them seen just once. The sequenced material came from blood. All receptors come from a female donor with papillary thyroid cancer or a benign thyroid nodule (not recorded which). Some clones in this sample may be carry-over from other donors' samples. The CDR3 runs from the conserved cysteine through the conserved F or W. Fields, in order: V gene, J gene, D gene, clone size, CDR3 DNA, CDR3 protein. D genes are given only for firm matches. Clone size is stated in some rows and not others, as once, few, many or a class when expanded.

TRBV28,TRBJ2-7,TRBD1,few,TGTGCCAGCAGATTATCTCCGGGACAGGGCTTCTACGAGCAGTACTTC,CASRLSPGQGFYEQYF
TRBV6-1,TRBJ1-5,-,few,TGTGCCAGCACGCCCAGGTATGGCAATCAGCCCCAGCATTTT,CASTPRYGNQPQHF
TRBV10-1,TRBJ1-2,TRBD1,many,TGCGCCAGCAGCGAGGACAGGCAACTTGGCTACACCTTC,CASSEDRQLGYTF
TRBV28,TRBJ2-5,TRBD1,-,TGTGCCAGCATCCTACAGGGGGCTGTATTGGAGACCCAGTACTTC,CASILQGAVLETQYF
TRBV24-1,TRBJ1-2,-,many,TGTGCCACCAGTGACGACGGGGAGGGTGCGGGCTACACCTTC,CATSDDGEGAGYTF
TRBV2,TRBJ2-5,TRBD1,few,TGTGCCGGCAGTTCAGGGGGCCGGGATACCCAGTACTTC,CAGSSGGRDTQYF
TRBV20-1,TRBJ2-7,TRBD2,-,TGCATTGCTACAGGTACTAGCGGGAGGGCCTACGAGCAGTACTTC,CIATGTSGRAYEQYF
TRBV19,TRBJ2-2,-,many,TGTGCCAGTAAGAGCACCGGGGAGCTGTTTTTT,CASKSTGELFF
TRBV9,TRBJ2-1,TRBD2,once,TGTGCCAGCAGCCCAGGGACTAGCGCCCCGGATAGGAATGAGCAGTTCTTC,CASSPGTSAPDRNEQFF
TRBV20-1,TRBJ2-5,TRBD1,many,TGCAGTGCTTCCCCCCTCCGGGACAGGACAGAGACCCAGTACTTC,CSASPLRDRTETQYF
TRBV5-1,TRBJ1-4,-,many,TGCGCCAGCAGCTTGAGGCCAGATAATGAAAAACTGTTTTTT,CASSLRPDNEKLFF
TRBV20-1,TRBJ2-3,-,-,TGCAGTGCTAGAGCCCCGAGGGGGTGGCTCACAGATACGCAGTATTTT,CSARAPRGWLTDTQYF
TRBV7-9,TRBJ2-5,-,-,TGTGCCAGCAGAGTGGCGGGGAAGATCCAGTACTTC,CASRVAGKIQYF
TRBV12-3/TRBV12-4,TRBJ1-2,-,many,TGTGCCAGCAGTTTGCAGGGGCGTAGGTATGGCTACACCTTC,CASSLQGRRYGYTF
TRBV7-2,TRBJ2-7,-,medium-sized,TGTGCCAGCAGCGCCGGGACCACCTACGAGCAGTACTTC,CASSAGTTYEQYF
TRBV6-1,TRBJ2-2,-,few,TGTGCCAGCAGCCCCCGTGATGGATTCACCGGGGAGCTGTTTTTT,CASSPRDGFTGELFF
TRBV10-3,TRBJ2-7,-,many,TGTGCCATCAGTGAGGGGTACGAGCAGTACTTC,CAISEGYEQYF
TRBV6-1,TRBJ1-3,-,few,TGTGCCAGCATACCCGACAGTGCCGGAAACACCATATGTTTT,CASIPDSAGNTICF
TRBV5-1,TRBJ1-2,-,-,TGCGCCAGCAGTCGGGGAGACTATGGCTACACCTTC,CASSRGDYGYTF
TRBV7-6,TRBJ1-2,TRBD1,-,TGTGCCAGCATCCCCGGACAGGTGATCTATGGCTACACCTTC,CASIPGQVIYGYTF
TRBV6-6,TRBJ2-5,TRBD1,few,TGTACCAGCAGTTACACGCCGGGACAGCAAGAGACCCAGTACTTC,CTSSYTPGQQETQYF
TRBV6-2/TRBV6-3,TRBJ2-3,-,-,TGTGCCAGCAGTTACGGGGGGATCGGCACAGATACGCAGTATTTT,CASSYGGIGTDTQYF
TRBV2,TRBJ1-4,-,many,TGTGCCAGCAGGGACGGATCCAGGGAAAAACTGTTTTTT,CASRDGSREKLFF
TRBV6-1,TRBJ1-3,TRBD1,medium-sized,TGTGCCAGCAGACCCGACAGGGCCGGAAACACCATATATTTT,CASRPDRAGNTIYF
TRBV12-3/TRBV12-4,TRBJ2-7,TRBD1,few,TGTGCCAGCAGCGGGACAGCCGAGCAGTACTTC,CASSGTAEQYF
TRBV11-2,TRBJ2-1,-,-,TGTGCAAGCAGCTTAGGAGGGGGATACAATGAGCAGTTCTTC,CASSLGGGYNEQFF
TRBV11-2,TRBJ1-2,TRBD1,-,TGTGCCAGCAGCTTTTCCAGGGACAGACACCTCTATGGCTACACCTTC,CASSFSRDRHLYGYTF
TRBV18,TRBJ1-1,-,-,TGTGCCAGCTCACCCTTTCGGGCGGACACGGGAGCTTTCTTT,CASSPFRADTGAFF
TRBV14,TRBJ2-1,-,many,TGTGCCAGCAGCCAAGAAGCACAGAGGCAGTTCTTC,CASSQEAQRQFF
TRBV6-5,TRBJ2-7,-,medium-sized,TGTGCCAGCAGTTACGGAGGGGGAACCAGCGAGCAGTACTTC,CASSYGGGTSEQYF
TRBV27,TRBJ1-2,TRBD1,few,TGTGCCAGCAGTTCTACCGGTACAGGGGGTGCATGGTATTGCTACACCTTC,CASSSTGTGGAWYCYTF
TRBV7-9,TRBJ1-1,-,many,TGTGCCAGCAGCTTAAGGGGGAACACTGAAGCTTTCTTT,CASSLRGNTEAFF
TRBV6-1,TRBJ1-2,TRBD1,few,TGTGCCAGCACCCCGACAGGGGTGTGGGATGGCTACACCTTC,CASTPTGVWDGYTF
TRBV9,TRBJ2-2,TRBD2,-,TGTGCCAGCAGCTCGCGGGGGGGAGAGACCGGGGAGCTGTTTTTT,CASSSRGGETGELFF
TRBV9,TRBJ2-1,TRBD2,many,TGTGCCAGCAGCGTAGCGAGCGGGAGAGTAGGTGAGCAGTTCTTC,CASSVASGRVGEQFF
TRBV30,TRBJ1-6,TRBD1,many,TGTGCCTGGAGTCCTACCCCGGACAGGAGAAATTCACCCCTCCACTTT,CAWSPTPDRRNSPLHF
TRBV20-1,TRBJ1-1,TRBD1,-,TGCAGTGCTAAAGAGACAGGGGTTGGGAACACTGAAGCTTTCTTT,CSAKETGVGNTEAFF
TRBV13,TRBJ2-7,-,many,TGTGCCAGCAGCTTAAACAGGGCGAACGAGCAGTACTTC,CASSLNRANEQYF
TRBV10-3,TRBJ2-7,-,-,TGTGCCATCAGTGATTCCGGACTATCGGGGACCTACGAGCAGTACTTC,CAISDSGLSGTYEQYF
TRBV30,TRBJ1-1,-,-,TGTGCCTGGAGTGACCATCCCGGGACTGAAGCTTTCTTT,CAWSDHPGTEAFF
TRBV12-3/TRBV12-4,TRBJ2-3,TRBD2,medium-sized,TGTGCCAGCAGTTGGACTAGCGGGAGGGCAGATACGCAGTATTTT,CASSWTSGRADTQYF
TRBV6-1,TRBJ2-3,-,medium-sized,TGTGCCAGCCAGGACAGGGAGGGAGATACGCAGTATTTT,CASQDREGDTQYF
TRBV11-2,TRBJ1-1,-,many,TGTGCCAGCAGCTGGGGGGGTTACACTGAAGCTTTCTTT,CASSWGGYTEAFF
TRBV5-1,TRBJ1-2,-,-,TGCGCCAGCAGCTTGGGGGGGGGCCGTGGCTACACCTTC,CASSLGGGRGYTF
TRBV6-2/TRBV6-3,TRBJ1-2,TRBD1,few,TGTGCCAGCAGTTACTCGGGACAGGGATCCTATGGCTACACCTTC,CASSYSGQGSYGYTF
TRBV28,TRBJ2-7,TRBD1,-,TGTGCCAGCAGCCAATTACAGGGGGTTGTTGCCTACGAGCAGTACTTC,CASSQLQGVVAYEQYF
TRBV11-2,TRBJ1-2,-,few,TGTGCCAGCAGCTTAGGAGAGGTTTATGGCTACACCTTC,CASSLGEVYGYTF
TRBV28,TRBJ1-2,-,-,TGTGCCAGCAATGGGGTCGGAACCAACTATGGCTACACCTTC,CASNGVGTNYGYTF
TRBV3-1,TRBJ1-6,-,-,TGTGCCAGCAGCCAATATTTACCCCTCCACTTT,CASSQYLPLHF
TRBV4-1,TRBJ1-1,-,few,TGCGCCAGCAGCCAATCGGAGGAGGCTTTCTTT,CASSQSEEAFF
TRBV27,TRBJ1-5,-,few,TGTGCCAGCAGGGCGGGACTTTTGGGCAATCAGCCCCAGCATTTT,CASRAGLLGNQPQHF
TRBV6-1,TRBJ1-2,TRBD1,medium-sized,TGTGCCAGCAGTGAAGCGCTCAGGGGGCGTTATGGCTACACCTTC,CASSEALRGRYGYTF
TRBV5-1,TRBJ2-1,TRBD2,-,TGCGCCAGCAGCTTGAATTCGGGACTAGCGCGGTCAGAGCAGTTCTTC,CASSLNSGLARSEQFF
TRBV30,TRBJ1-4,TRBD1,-,TGTGCCTGGGACCCCGGGACAGCACATGACAAACTGTTTTTT,CAWDPGTAHDKLFF
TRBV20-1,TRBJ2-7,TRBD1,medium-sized,TGCAGTGCTAGAGATAGGTGGCGGGACAGGGCATACGAGCAGTACTTC,CSARDRWRDRAYEQYF